Listed here is a single TCR beta chain. This sample is drawn from a study of blood T cell repertoires in COVID-19. Across the study: Some COVID-19 samples were acute and others convalescent; all came from the United States, Italy and Spain.

TCRdb keeps only in-frame clones here, not all; method: immunoSEQ multiplex PCR. The sample consists of roughly 140,000 clones, over 70% of them appearing once. The V end lost 4 bases, the J end lost 2 bases, and 11 bases lay between the germline ends. The CDR3 has 13 residues. Germline-derived CDR1 and CDR2 are SQVTM and ANQGSEA. The V call is TRBV29-1, the J call TRBJ1-1, with D unresolved. The TCR originated in a woman in her fifties or sixties with acute or convalescent COVID-19. Sequenced: peripheral blood. CDR3 DNA: TGCAGCGTTGGTCAGAAGATAAACACTGAAGCTTTCTTT. This encodes CSVGQKINTEAFF.